This T cell receptor beta chain was captured by sequencing in a study of blood T cell repertoires in COVID-19. Across the study: The samples span acute and convalescent COVID-19 from the United States, Italy and Spain.

The CDR3 runs to 18 residues. J was trimmed by 1 base and V by 0 bases; bases with no gene match: 9. The germline V gene has CDR1 SGHDN and CDR2 FVKESK. Original methodology: Reference gene primers were amplified, and this amplification served to estimate nucleated cell counts. The method was immunoSEQ multiplex PCR; TCRdb's version includes in-frame clones alone and lacks a portion of them. V and J calls and clone size come straight from that table; D and trimming were deduced from the DNA. This sample yields approximately 240,000 clones, of which approximately 83% are seen a single time; about 3% belongs to the top ten.

This rearrangement joins TRBV14 to TRBJ2-3, with 8 bases that match TRBD2. The clonotype comes from a woman between 25 and 40 years old who had recovered from COVID-19. The sample consisted of peripheral blood. The CDR3 sequence is CASSQDQALAGRTDTQYF. The CDR3 DNA reads TGTGCCAGCAGCCAAGATCAGGCCCTAGCGGGCCGCACAGATACGCAGTATTTT.